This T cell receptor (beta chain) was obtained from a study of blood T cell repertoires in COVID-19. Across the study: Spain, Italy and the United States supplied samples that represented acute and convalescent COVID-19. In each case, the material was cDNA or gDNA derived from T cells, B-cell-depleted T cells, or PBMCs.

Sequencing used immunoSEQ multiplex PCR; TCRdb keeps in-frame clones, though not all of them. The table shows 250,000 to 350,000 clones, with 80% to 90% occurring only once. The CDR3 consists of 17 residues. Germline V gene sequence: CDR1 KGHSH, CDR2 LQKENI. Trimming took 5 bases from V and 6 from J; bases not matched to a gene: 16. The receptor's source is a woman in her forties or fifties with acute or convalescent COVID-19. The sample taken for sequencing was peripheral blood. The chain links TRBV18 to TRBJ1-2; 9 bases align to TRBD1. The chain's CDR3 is CASSTPGQGTLLDGYTF. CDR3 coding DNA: TGTGCCAGCTCAACTCCGGGACAGGGTACCCTTTTGGATGGCTACACCTTC.